What follows is one T cell receptor beta chain and its context. This record belongs to a study of cytomegalovirus exposure and HLA in healthy donors. The germline CDR1 and CDR2 sequences are KGHSH and LQKENI. Between the trimmed V and J ends, which lost 3 bases and 6 bases, there was a span of 17 bases. The CDR3 loop spans 15 amino acids. Here immunoSEQ multiplex PCR was the method, and the copy in TCRdb shows in-frame clones only, minus some. Of 65,000 to 100,000 clones in the sample, over 85% were seen once. The rearrangement links TRBV18 to TRBJ1-1, with a weak D call TRBD1 (6 bases). The specimen was PBMCs. This TCR was sampled from a woman aged 25-40 years in good health and CMV-seronegative. CDR3 in amino acids: CASSPSRGANSEAFF. The CDR3, as DNA: TGTGCCAGCTCACCCTCCAGGGGCGCCAACTCTGAAGCTTTCTTT.